The T cell receptor beta chain under discussion was sequenced for a study of cytomegalovirus exposure and HLA in healthy donors. The germline V gene encodes CDR1 SGDLS and CDR2 YYNGEE. V was shortened by 0 bases and J by 0 bases, with 10 bases between the two germline ends. This CDR3 is 16 amino acids long. It was with 60 Vbeta and 13 Jbeta primers that the PCR ran. Using immunoSEQ multiplex PCR, the repertoire was profiled, and TCRdb retains in-frame clones only, with some absent. The sample yields just over 95,000 clones, about 76% seen once. The rearrangement links TRBV9 to TRBJ1-3, with D unresolved. The clonotype comes from a human donor in good health. Sequencing used PBMCs. CDR3 DNA sequence: TGTGCCAGCAGCGTAGGAGCGGGGTTCTCTGGAAACACCATATATTTT. It encodes CASSVGAGFSGNTIYF.